This entry concerns a single T cell receptor (beta chain). The data were obtained in a study of cytomegalovirus exposure and HLA in healthy donors. Germline V gene lookup returns CDR1 MNHNS and CDR2 SASEGT. The ends lost 6 bases at V and 0 bases at J; junction bases unmatched: 7. The CDR3 is made up of 15 amino acids. The PCR was carried out with 60 Vbeta primers and 13 Jbeta primers. TCRdb's table, derived via immunoSEQ multiplex PCR, lists solely in-frame clones and lacks some. This table holds around 100,000 clones, approximately 72% found once. What was sequenced was PBMCs. The TCR sequence derives from a male donor in good health and CMV-seropositive. V usage is TRBV6-1 and J usage is TRBJ1-1; 7 bases align to TRBD1. The CDR3 coding sequence is TGTGCCAGCAGCCCGACAGGGTACCTGAACACTGAAGCTTTCTTT. Its protein is CASSPTGYLNTEAFF.